A selection of T cell receptor beta chains follows, all from one sample in a study of brain metastases from non-small cell lung cancer. Measured with immunoSEQ multiplex PCR; TCRdb has only the in-frame clones, and not every one. The profile shows 660 or so clones, around nine tenths of them singletons. The sequenced material came from primary lung tumor tissue. All receptors derive from a donor at least 40 years old with non-small cell lung cancer. CDR3s include the opening cysteine and the closing phenylalanine or tryptophan. The order of the fields is V gene, CDR3 length, clone size, D gene, J gene, CDR3 DNA, CDR3 protein. A D gene is named only where the DNA matches it firmly. Size is stated for part of the rows, as once, few or many counts, or as a class when the clone is expanded.

v_call: TRBV18
cdr3_length: 13
clone_size: NA
d_call: NA
j_call: TRBJ2-1
cdr3_nt: TGTGCCAGCTCACCACCTAGCGACAATGAGCAGTTCTTC
cdr3_aa: CASSPPSDNEQFF

v_call: TRBV5-4
cdr3_length: 14
clone_size: NA
d_call: NA
j_call: TRBJ1-5
cdr3_nt: TGTGCCAGCAGCAGAGGGGTTGGGAATCAGCCCCAGCATTTT
cdr3_aa: CASSRGVGNQPQHF

v_call: TRBV19
cdr3_length: 15
clone_size: NA
d_call: NA
j_call: TRBJ1-4
cdr3_nt: TGTGCCAGTAGTATAAGGCAGACCTGGAATGAAAAACTGTTTTTT
cdr3_aa: CASSIRQTWNEKLFF

v_call: TRBV18
cdr3_length: 14
clone_size: NA
d_call: NA
j_call: TRBJ2-5
cdr3_nt: TGTGCCAGCTCACCACTCGGGCAAGAAGAGACCCAGTACTTC
cdr3_aa: CASSPLGQEETQYF

v_call: TRBV19
cdr3_length: 17
clone_size: NA
d_call: TRBD1
j_call: TRBJ1-5
cdr3_nt: TGTGCCAGTAGTTCCGGGACAGTCGTCTATAGCAATCAGCCCCAGCATTTT
cdr3_aa: CASSSGTVVYSNQPQHF

v_call: TRBV5-6
cdr3_length: 15
clone_size: NA
d_call: TRBD1
j_call: TRBJ1-1
cdr3_nt: TGTGCCAGCAGCTTCCCGGGGACAGGGACCGCTGAAGCTTTCTTT
cdr3_aa: CASSFPGTGTAEAFF

v_call: TRBV2
cdr3_length: 15
clone_size: NA
d_call: NA
j_call: TRBJ2-5
cdr3_nt: TGTGCCAGCAGTGGACAACCCTCCGGACGAGAGACCCAGTACTTC
cdr3_aa: CASSGQPSGRETQYF

v_call: TRBV28
cdr3_length: 13
clone_size: NA
d_call: NA
j_call: TRBJ1-1
cdr3_nt: TGTGCCAGCAGTTATGACAGGAACACTGAAGCTTTCTTT
cdr3_aa: CASSYDRNTEAFF

v_call: TRBV7-2
cdr3_length: 12
clone_size: once
d_call: NA
j_call: TRBJ2-7
cdr3_nt: TGTGCCAGCAGCTCGGGTCTCCGGGAGCAGTACTTC
cdr3_aa: CASSSGLREQYF

v_call: TRBV5-1
cdr3_length: 14
clone_size: NA
d_call: NA
j_call: TRBJ1-3
cdr3_nt: TGCGCCAGCAGCTTGGACCTCTCTGGAAACACCATATATTTT
cdr3_aa: CASSLDLSGNTIYF

v_call: TRBV19
cdr3_length: 16
clone_size: NA
d_call: NA
j_call: TRBJ2-2
cdr3_nt: TGTGCCAGTATCCCAAGTCAGGGCTTGTGGACCGGGGAGCTGTTTTTT
cdr3_aa: CASIPSQGLWTGELFF

v_call: TRBV19
cdr3_length: 16
clone_size: NA
d_call: TRBD2
j_call: TRBJ2-1
cdr3_nt: TGTGCCAGTAGTATCGACGGGACTAGCGGATACAATGAGCAGTTCTTC
cdr3_aa: CASSIDGTSGYNEQFF

v_call: TRBV3-1/TRBV3-2
cdr3_length: 15
clone_size: NA
d_call: NA
j_call: TRBJ1-3
cdr3_nt: TGTGCCAGCAGCCGAAACGATCACGCACGAAACACCATATATTTT
cdr3_aa: CASSRNDHARNTIYF

v_call: TRBV19
cdr3_length: 15
clone_size: NA
d_call: NA
j_call: TRBJ2-5
cdr3_nt: TGTGCCAGTAGTATCCTGAAATCAGAACAAGAGACCCAGTACTTC
cdr3_aa: CASSILKSEQETQYF

v_call: TRBV28
cdr3_length: 14
clone_size: NA
d_call: NA
j_call: TRBJ1-5
cdr3_nt: TGTGCCAGCAGTTTACGCAGCAAGCTTTGGCCCCAGCATTTT
cdr3_aa: CASSLRSKLWPQHF

v_call: TRBV28
cdr3_length: 15
clone_size: NA
d_call: NA
j_call: TRBJ1-4
cdr3_nt: TGTGCCAGCAGTTTTTTTCAGGGAGCAAATGAAAAACTGTTTTTT
cdr3_aa: CASSFFQGANEKLFF

v_call: TRBV11-3
cdr3_length: 17
clone_size: NA
d_call: TRBD1
j_call: TRBJ2-1
cdr3_nt: TGTGCCAGCAGCTTAGGGCGGACAGGGGGGTCCTACAATGAGCAGTTCTTC
cdr3_aa: CASSLGRTGGSYNEQFF

v_call: TRBV7-3
cdr3_length: 15
clone_size: NA
d_call: NA
j_call: TRBJ1-1
cdr3_nt: TGTGCCAGCAGCTTAACTACCGGCAAAGGGACTGAAGCTTTCTTT
cdr3_aa: CASSLTTGKGTEAFF

v_call: TRBV5-3
cdr3_length: 17
clone_size: NA
d_call: TRBD1
j_call: TRBJ1-5
cdr3_nt: TGTACCAGAAGCCCCGGGACAGTCCTTTATAGCAATCAGCCCCAGCATTTT
cdr3_aa: CTRSPGTVLYSNQPQHF

v_call: TRBV11-1
cdr3_length: 12
clone_size: NA
d_call: TRBD2
j_call: TRBJ2-1
cdr3_nt: TGTGCCAGCAGCCAGCGGGGGAATGAGCAGTTCTTC
cdr3_aa: CASSQRGNEQFF

v_call: TRBV30
cdr3_length: 11
clone_size: NA
d_call: NA
j_call: TRBJ2-5
cdr3_nt: TGTGCCTGGAGTGTAGGTGGGACCCAGTACTTC
cdr3_aa: CAWSVGGTQYF

v_call: TRBV6-5
cdr3_length: 14
clone_size: NA
d_call: NA
j_call: TRBJ1-2
cdr3_nt: TGTGCCAGCAGTCACGGACAAGGGGTTTATGGCTACACCTTC
cdr3_aa: CASSHGQGVYGYTF

v_call: TRBV12-3/TRBV12-4
cdr3_length: 12
clone_size: NA
d_call: TRBD1
j_call: TRBJ1-2
cdr3_nt: TGTGCCAGCAGTTCCTTGGGACAGGCAAACACCTTC
cdr3_aa: CASSSLGQANTF

v_call: TRBV11-1
cdr3_length: 14
clone_size: NA
d_call: NA
j_call: TRBJ2-7
cdr3_nt: TGTGCCAGCAGCTTTTCCCAGGGGACCTACGAGCAGTACTTC
cdr3_aa: CASSFSQGTYEQYF

v_call: TRBV24-1
cdr3_length: 13
clone_size: NA
d_call: TRBD2
j_call: TRBJ2-1
cdr3_nt: TGTGCCACTGCTAGCGGGAGTCTGGATGAGCAGTTCTTC
cdr3_aa: CATASGSLDEQFF

v_call: TRBV18
cdr3_length: 16
clone_size: NA
d_call: TRBD2
j_call: TRBJ2-1
cdr3_nt: TGTGCCAGCTCACCTTCCGGGACTAGAGGGTACAATGAGCAGTTCTTC
cdr3_aa: CASSPSGTRGYNEQFF

v_call: TRBV5-4
cdr3_length: 15
clone_size: NA
d_call: TRBD2
j_call: TRBJ2-5
cdr3_nt: TGTGCCGCGGGGGGGAGGTTGGGCGCCCAAGAGACCCAGTACTTC
cdr3_aa: CAAGGRLGAQETQYF

v_call: TRBV25-1
cdr3_length: 15
clone_size: NA
d_call: TRBD1
j_call: TRBJ1-1
cdr3_nt: TGTGCCAGCAGTAGAAGCGACAGGGGAAACACTGAAGCTTTCTTT
cdr3_aa: CASSRSDRGNTEAFF

v_call: TRBV11-1
cdr3_length: 13
clone_size: NA
d_call: NA
j_call: TRBJ2-7
cdr3_nt: TGTGCCAGCAGCTTCGGGCTCTCCTACGAGCAGTACTTC
cdr3_aa: CASSFGLSYEQYF

v_call: TRBV9
cdr3_length: 12
clone_size: NA
d_call: NA
j_call: TRBJ1-3
cdr3_nt: TGTGCCAGCAGCGACTTTGGAAACACCATATATTTT
cdr3_aa: CASSDFGNTIYF

v_call: TRBV24-1
cdr3_length: 18
clone_size: NA
d_call: TRBD2
j_call: TRBJ2-1
cdr3_nt: TGTGCCACCAGTGATTCCGGGACTAGCAGTAGCTCCTACAATGAGCAGTTCTTC
cdr3_aa: CATSDSGTSSSSYNEQFF

v_call: TRBV3-1/TRBV3-2
cdr3_length: 13
clone_size: NA
d_call: NA
j_call: TRBJ2-3
cdr3_nt: TGTGCCAGCAGCCTTCCCCCTCCGGATACGCAGTATTTT
cdr3_aa: CASSLPPPDTQYF

v_call: TRBV2
cdr3_length: 16
clone_size: NA
d_call: NA
j_call: TRBJ2-7
cdr3_nt: TGTGCCAGCAGGCACCGAGAGGGTTTTAGCTCCTACGAGCAGTACTTC
cdr3_aa: CASRHREGFSSYEQYF

v_call: TRBV3-1/TRBV3-2
cdr3_length: 14
clone_size: NA
d_call: TRBD1
j_call: TRBJ1-2
cdr3_nt: TGTGCCAGCAGCCAAGGACAGGGTAACTATAGCTACACCTTC
cdr3_aa: CASSQGQGNYSYTF

v_call: TRBV14
cdr3_length: 13
clone_size: NA
d_call: NA
j_call: TRBJ1-2
cdr3_nt: TGTGCCAGCAGCCAAAAGGGTACCTATGGCTACACCTTC
cdr3_aa: CASSQKGTYGYTF

v_call: TRBV12-3/TRBV12-4
cdr3_length: 13
clone_size: NA
d_call: NA
j_call: TRBJ1-2
cdr3_nt: TGTGCCCGCGGGGGGGGAGGGTACTATGGCTACACCTTC
cdr3_aa: CARGGGGYYGYTF

v_call: TRBV11-3
cdr3_length: 20
clone_size: once
d_call: NA
j_call: TRBJ2-7
cdr3_nt: TGTGCCAGCAGCTTTGGTAGGGAAACGAGGTCATCGAACCCCTCCTACGAGCAGTACTTC
cdr3_aa: CASSFGRETRSSNPSYEQYF

v_call: TRBV14
cdr3_length: 14
clone_size: once
d_call: NA
j_call: TRBJ1-1
cdr3_nt: TGTGCCAGCAGCGAAGACGGAGTGGACACTGAAGCTTTCTTT
cdr3_aa: CASSEDGVDTEAFF

v_call: TRBV28
cdr3_length: 13
clone_size: once
d_call: NA
j_call: TRBJ1-5
cdr3_nt: TGTGCCAGCCAGGCTTATAGCAATCAGCCCCAGCATTTT
cdr3_aa: CASQAYSNQPQHF

v_call: TRBV10-3
cdr3_length: 14
clone_size: NA
d_call: TRBD1
j_call: TRBJ1-2
cdr3_nt: TGTGCCATCTTCGGACAGGCCTTTGGCTATGGCTACACCTTC
cdr3_aa: CAIFGQAFGYGYTF

v_call: TRBV7-3
cdr3_length: 17
clone_size: NA
d_call: NA
j_call: TRBJ1-1
cdr3_nt: TGTGCCAGCAGCGTGGGACCCACCGGGATATTGAACACTGAAGCTTTCTTT
cdr3_aa: CASSVGPTGILNTEAFF

v_call: TRBV28
cdr3_length: 14
clone_size: NA
d_call: TRBD1
j_call: TRBJ1-1
cdr3_nt: TGTGCCAGCAGTTTCACAGGGGTGAACACTGAAGCTTTCTTT
cdr3_aa: CASSFTGVNTEAFF

v_call: TRBV18
cdr3_length: 14
clone_size: few
d_call: NA
j_call: TRBJ1-4
cdr3_nt: TGTGCCAGCTCACCGGCAGGGACTAGAGAAAAACTGTTTTTT
cdr3_aa: CASSPAGTREKLFF

v_call: TRBV18
cdr3_length: 16
clone_size: NA
d_call: TRBD2
j_call: TRBJ2-1
cdr3_nt: TGTGCCAGCTCACCACGGACGGGAGGTGTAAACAATGAGCAGTTCTTC
cdr3_aa: CASSPRTGGVNNEQFF

v_call: TRBV12-3/TRBV12-4
cdr3_length: 12
clone_size: NA
d_call: NA
j_call: TRBJ2-1
cdr3_nt: TGTGCCAGCAGTCGAACAGGGAATGAGCAGTTCTTC
cdr3_aa: CASSRTGNEQFF

v_call: TRBV18
cdr3_length: 15
clone_size: NA
d_call: TRBD1
j_call: TRBJ2-7
cdr3_nt: TGTGCCAGCTCACGGCGACAGGGCAGCTACTACGAGCAGTACTTC
cdr3_aa: CASSRRQGSYYEQYF